This T cell receptor (beta chain) was retrieved from a study of human T cells and chemical hapten exposure. Study-level background: 2% DPC applied to a roughly 2 cm by roughly 2 cm arm area sensitized donors. The study lasted roughly 26 weeks, and patients were dosed weekly with diphenylcyclopropenone on the scalp throughout.

V was clipped by 1 base and J by 8 bases, with 3 bases between them. This CDR3 has 11 residues. The germline V gene has CDR1 LGHDT and CDR2 YNNKEL (reference sequence). The library attached unique molecular identifiers to individual cDNA molecules. Authors' data handling: Sample TCR counts, which ranged from 23,224 to 690,600, had a median of roughly 96,000. TCRdb re-called the RACE reads through MiXCR, storing one row per CDR3 protein. It is TCRdb's table, rather than the study itself, that gives the V and J calls and clone size. The sample has about 39,000 distinct CDR3 sequences; about 13% are singletons. Time point in this sample: patch test 3, about 24 weeks after DPC sensitization. Treatment indicated: therapeutic diphenylcyclopropenone sensitization with weekly scalp DPC. Total RNA came from unfractionated whole blood.

The gene calls are TRBV3-1 and TRBJ2-1, with D uncertain. The material was whole blood, obtained in connection with sensitization to the hapten diphenylcyclopropenone (DPC). This TCR was recovered from a woman aged 35 to 49 with alopecia areata. Some clones in this sample may be carry-over from other donors' samples. CDR3 nucleotides: TGTGCCAGCAGCCAAGTACATGAGCAGTTCTTC. It codes for CASSQVHEQFF.